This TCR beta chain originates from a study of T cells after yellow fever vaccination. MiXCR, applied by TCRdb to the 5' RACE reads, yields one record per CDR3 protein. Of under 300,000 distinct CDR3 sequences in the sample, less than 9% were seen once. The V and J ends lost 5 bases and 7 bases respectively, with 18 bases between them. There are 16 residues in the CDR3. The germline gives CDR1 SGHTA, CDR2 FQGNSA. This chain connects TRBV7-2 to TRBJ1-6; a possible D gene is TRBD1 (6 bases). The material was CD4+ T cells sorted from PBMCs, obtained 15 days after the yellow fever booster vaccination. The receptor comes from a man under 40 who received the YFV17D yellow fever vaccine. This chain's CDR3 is CASSPGSGGENSPLHF. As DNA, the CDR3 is TGTGCCAGCAGCCCCGGCTCGGGGGGCGAAAATTCACCCCTCCACTTT.